This TCR beta chain was identified in a study of cytomegalovirus exposure and HLA in healthy donors (dated 2017 in TCRdb). As for the study more broadly: An earlier analysis of under 600 of the donors reported 276 Gb of sequence data and some 120 million unique TCR beta sequences from around 200 million T cells. Rather than using new phenotypic data, the later analysis identified candidate immune exposures from TCR beta sequences and from how often those sequences occurred across donors. All discovery cohort repertoires had been generated on a single sequencing platform. HLA typing covered class I and class II loci at four-digit resolution. Donor age, sex, ethnicity and CMV serostatus were compiled together with the repertoire data. The T cell repertoires of under 700 subjects were profiled by immunosequencing and related to cytomegalovirus serostatus. Genome-wide SNP genotypes for about 60% of the roughly 670 donors were used in a later genetic analysis, which treated that subset as a discovery cohort. A later analysis re-examined previously published TCR beta repertoires from roughly 720 donors and added high-resolution HLA genotyping to investigate patterns of TCR occurrence. Four to six DR-DQ haplotypes were handled as single units for association and clustering, since linkage in the cohort was strong. Besides the first cohort of approximately 710 subjects, a separate validation cohort made up of 120 or so different subjects was used. To predict cytomegalovirus infection status, the study brought together high-throughput TCR immunosequencing, statistical association of individual TCRs with disease status, and machine learning. Roughly 300 gigabases of sequencing data and approximately 85 million unique TCR sequences were included in an early release covering 550 to 650 HLA-typed donors. Of the roughly 410 genotyped donors, less than 85% were placed in the genetic ancestry cluster associated with self-reported Caucasian donors. The study was designed to test whether signatures of past pathogen exposure could be identified by cataloging public T cell receptors. Typing coverage varied by locus: roughly 629-640 donors for A, B, C, DRB1 and DQB1; under 550 for DQA1; approximately 610 for DPA1; 400 to 480 for DPB1. Across some 400 genotyped donors of the cohort, an average of approximately 240,000 unique TCR beta nucleotide sequences per donor were sequenced, and approximately 19% of those sequences were non-productive. An earlier analysis of several hundred of the donors applied high-throughput TCR beta sequencing to assess whether each TCR beta V gene segment acted as functional or pseudogenic. Findings and caveats that apply to the study as a whole: Immune exposure information for the cohort was limited to CMV serostatus. A further reported finding was that TCR beta sequences accurately predicted the HLA-A and HLA-B alleles for most subjects in the first cohort. V-gene and J-gene trimming of TCR beta chains was associated with a missense DCLRE1C variant in a later genetic analysis, and the association was replicated in an independent cohort. Some 16 rarely observed V segments, including chromosome 9 orphons, were excluded from the earlier analysis of approximately 500 of the donors because counts were too low. In vitro tests confirmed that a few of the cytomegalovirus-associated TCR beta chains recognize cytomegalovirus antigens. Some IMGT-functional V segments, including TRBV6-2 and TRBV6-3, could not be told apart with the 87-base-pair reads, so those segments were excluded. In an earlier analysis of some 640 of the donors, most TCR beta V segments were observed in productive rearrangements about 87% or about 30% of the time, broadly matching IMGT annotations. In a later analysis, several top co-occurrence clusters were reported to appear linked to parvovirus B19, influenza, CMV and Epstein-Barr virus. The study listed over 150 TCR beta chains as associated with cytomegalovirus. Most TCR sequences were observed very rarely across donors, whereas some public TCRs were present in many individuals. A cluster of highly shared sequence variants was judged likely to be a technical artifact of the sequencing pipeline. Strong co-occurrence of HLA alleles, especially DR and DQ, made assigning TCR associations to individual alleles difficult. In a later analysis, HLA-associated TCR beta chains were found to be more clonally expanded and to have lower generation probabilities than equally common non-associated chains. Linkage disequilibrium might explain the correlated functional status among segregating V segments, but an unknown experimental factor could not be excluded. In both the original and validation cohorts, the classifier was reported to diagnose cytomegalovirus status with high specificity and sensitivity. In this cohort, only TCR beta chains were sequenced, and detectable features were limited by the absence of alpha or paired-chain data. Presence/absence analyses assumed roughly uniform sequencing depth across donors, an assumption that may not hold. A later analysis found that TCR association rates varied across HLA loci, with DRB1 alleles showing the most associated TCRs and HLA-C alleles the fewest. Most CMV-associated TCR beta chains appeared to be HLA-restricted in a later analysis, and the HLA associations seemed to be driven largely by CMV exposure. In a later analysis, some 17,000 TCR beta sequences were associated with specific HLA alleles at a false discovery rate of 0.05. The authors suggested that the approach could potentially be extended to other disease states and immunological phenotypes. According to a later genetic analysis, donors in an Asian-associated ancestry cluster had fewer N-insertions in productive TCRs than the approximately 630-donor mean. Because HLA typing was unavailable for some donors at each locus, only the typed subset was used in association tests.

The germline V gene gives CDR1 as SQVTM and CDR2 as ANQGSEA. Inclusive of the bounding cysteine and phenylalanine, the CDR3 is 14 residues long. CDR3 DNA only is kept here, 42 bases in frame from base 1. After removal of 4 bases from V and 4 bases from J, the junction retains 9 bases not matched to a gene. Regarding this clone: It lacks a known antigen. It has no much larger one-base neighbor in the sample; base qualities were not kept.

The cohort comprised some 730 healthy bone marrow donors. All cohort members were sampled while nominally healthy, although unrecorded immune exposures were likely present. The donor tested CMV seropositive and was one of the 289 seropositive cohort members. Every donor gave a peripheral blood sample, and the peripheral blood mononuclear cells from that sample were used for TCR beta sequencing. Genomic DNA was extracted from the blood cell samples with the Qiagen DNeasy Blood Extraction Kit. The method was the immunoSEQ multiplex PCR assay. The multiplex PCR relied on a mix of 60 forward primers for TCR Vbeta segments and 13 reverse primers for TCR Jbeta segments. Amplification of the CDR3 region of rearranged TCR beta genes was performed with a multiplex PCR assay on genomic DNA. On the Illumina HiSeq System, the amplified TCR beta libraries were sequenced as 87-base-pair reads. Per the source publication's procedure: A later analysis counted about 82 million unique TCR beta chains across the 550 to 750 repertoires, and around 9.9 million of these chains were shared by at least two donors. To remove PCR and sequencing errors, raw reads were error-corrected and collapsed into unique sequences using a nearest-neighbor algorithm that merged closely related sequences. CDR3 sequences were aligned to IMGT reference sequences to assign V, D and J gene segments. For a sequence to be retained, a match of at least six nucleotides to both a V gene segment and a J gene segment was required. A rearrangement counted as productive if the CDR3 had no stop codons and remained in frame with V and J, and every other rearrangement counted as non-productive. CDR3 was defined by IMGT convention, running from the second conserved V-encoded cysteine to the conserved J-encoded phenylalanine. The earlier analysis of 587 of the donors excluded any sequence lacking an unambiguous match to a single V gene segment. In an earlier analysis of a few hundred of the donors, V segments were called functional above 56.7% productive rearrangements and were called segregating when the between-donor standard deviation exceeded 5%. A statistical classification framework was built to diagnose cytomegalovirus status from the catalog of TCR beta chain sequences. In a later analysis, TCR nucleotide sequences were compared against IMGT/GENE-DB human TR gene sequences so that V and J genes could be assigned. A later analysis assigned CDR3 sequences and most-parsimonious VDJ recombination scenarios with the TCRdist pipeline. In a later analysis, every TCR beta chain was defined by the combination of its CDR3 amino acid sequence and its V-gene family, and reads without a unique V-gene family were dropped. As a way to deal with suspected cross-contamination and a sequencing artifact, a later analysis dropped under 600 nucleotide sequences that were highly shared and had low generation probability. In a later analysis, a clonal expansion index was calculated for each public chain from normalized within-repertoire ranks of inferred template counts. In a later analysis, generation probabilities were computed using a VDJ recombination model fitted to out-of-frame rearrangements, and the results were checked against IGoR. Hypergeometric tests were used in a later analysis to score TCR-TCR, TCR-HLA and TCR-CMV co-occurrence, with a repertoire-size bias correction applied to the TCR pairs. In a later analysis, false discovery rates were estimated by permuting HLA or CMV assignments 20 times. In a later analysis, co-occurring TCRs were grouped with DBSCAN, and TCRdist sequence similarity was added when clustering was performed within HLA-allele-positive subsets. For co-occurrence clustering, repertoires with fewer than 30,000 or more than 120,000 public chains were excluded, along with roughly five repertoires with anomalous nucleotide sharing. The clones in this table, taken by TCRdb from immuneACCESS, are in-frame only. Not every clone is retained; where verified, under half of the shortfall comes from an unresolved V gene, and the cause of the rest is unknown. The DNA gave D and trimming, while V, J and clone size come from that table. The sample includes approximately 150,000 clones, with approximately 85% observed a single time. The top ten constitute 4.8% of the sample.

The receptor chain draws on TRBV29-1 and TRBJ2-5, with TRBD1 identical over 7 junction bases. This receptor was identified in a girl aged 5-17 years in good health and CMV-seropositive. The sample comprised PBMCs. The DNA reads TGCAGCGTTGTAAGCAGGGGGTCTCGAGAGACCCAGTACTTC. This encodes CSVVSRGSRETQYF.